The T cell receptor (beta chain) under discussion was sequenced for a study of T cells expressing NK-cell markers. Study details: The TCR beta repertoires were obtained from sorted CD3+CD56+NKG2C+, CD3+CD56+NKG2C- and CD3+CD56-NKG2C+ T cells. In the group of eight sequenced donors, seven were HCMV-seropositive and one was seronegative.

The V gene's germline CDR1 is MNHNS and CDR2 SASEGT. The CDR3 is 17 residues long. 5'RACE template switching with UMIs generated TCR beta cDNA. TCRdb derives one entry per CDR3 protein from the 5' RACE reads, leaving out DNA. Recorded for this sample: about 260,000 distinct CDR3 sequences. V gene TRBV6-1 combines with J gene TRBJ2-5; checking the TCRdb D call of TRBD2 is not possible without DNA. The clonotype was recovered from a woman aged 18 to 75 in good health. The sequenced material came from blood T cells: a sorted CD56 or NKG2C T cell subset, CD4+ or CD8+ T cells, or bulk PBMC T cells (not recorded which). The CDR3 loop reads CASRPISGGALQETQYF.